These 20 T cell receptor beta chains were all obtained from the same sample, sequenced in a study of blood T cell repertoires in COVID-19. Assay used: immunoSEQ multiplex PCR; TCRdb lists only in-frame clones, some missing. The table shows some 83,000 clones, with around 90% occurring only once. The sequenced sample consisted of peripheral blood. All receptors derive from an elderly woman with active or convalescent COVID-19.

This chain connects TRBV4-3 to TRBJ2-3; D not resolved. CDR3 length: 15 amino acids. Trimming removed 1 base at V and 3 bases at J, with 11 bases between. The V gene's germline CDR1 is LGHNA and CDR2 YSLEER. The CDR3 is CASSQGNLATDTQYF. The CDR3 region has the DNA TGCGCCAGCAGCCAAGGCAACCTGGCAACAGATACGCAGTATTTT.

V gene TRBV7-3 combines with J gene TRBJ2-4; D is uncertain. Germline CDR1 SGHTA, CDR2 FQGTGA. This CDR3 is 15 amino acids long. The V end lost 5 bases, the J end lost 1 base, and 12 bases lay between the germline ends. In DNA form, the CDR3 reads TGTGCCAGCAGCCCCCCGGGTTTCGCCAAAAACATTCAGTACTTC. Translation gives CASSPPGFAKNIQYF. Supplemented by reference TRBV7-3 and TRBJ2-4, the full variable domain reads GAGVSQTPSNKVTEKGKYVELRCDPISGHTALYWYRQSLGQGPEFLIYFQGTGAADDSGLPNDRFFAVRPEGSVSTLKIQRTERGDSAVYLCASSPPGFAKNIQYFGAGTRLSVL.

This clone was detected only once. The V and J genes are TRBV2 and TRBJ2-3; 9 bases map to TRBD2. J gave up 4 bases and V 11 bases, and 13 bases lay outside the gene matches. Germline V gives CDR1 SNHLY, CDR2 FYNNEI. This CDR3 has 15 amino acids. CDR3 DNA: TGTGCCCTACCCTCTCTAGCGGGAACTTCAGATACGCAGTATTTT. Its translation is CALPSLAGTSDTQYF.

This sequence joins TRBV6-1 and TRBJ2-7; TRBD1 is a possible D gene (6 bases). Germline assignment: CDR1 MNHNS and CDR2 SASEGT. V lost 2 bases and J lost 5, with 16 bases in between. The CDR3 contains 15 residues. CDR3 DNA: TGTGCCAGCAGTGAACTGGCAGGGGCCAAGGACGAGCAGTACTTC. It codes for CASSELAGAKDEQYF.

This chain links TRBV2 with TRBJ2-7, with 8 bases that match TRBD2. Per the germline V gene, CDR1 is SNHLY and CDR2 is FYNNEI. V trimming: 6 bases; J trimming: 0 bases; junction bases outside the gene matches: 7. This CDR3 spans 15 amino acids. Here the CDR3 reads CASSASGQISYEQYF. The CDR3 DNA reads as TGTGCCAGCAGCGCTAGCGGGCAGATCTCCTACGAGCAGTACTTC. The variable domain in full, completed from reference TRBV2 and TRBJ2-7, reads EPEVTQTPSHQVTQMGQEVILRCVPISNHLYFYWYRQILGQKVEFLVSFYNNEISEKSEIFDDQFSVERPDGSNFTLKIRSTKLEDSAMYFCASSASGQISYEQYFGPGTRLTVT.

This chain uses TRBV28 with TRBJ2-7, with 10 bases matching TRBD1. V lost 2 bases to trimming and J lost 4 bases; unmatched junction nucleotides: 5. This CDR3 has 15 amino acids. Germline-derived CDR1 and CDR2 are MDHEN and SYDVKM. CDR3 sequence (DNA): TGTGCCAGCAGTTTAGACGGGACAGGGGTATACGAGCAGTACTTC. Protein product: CASSLDGTGVYEQYF.

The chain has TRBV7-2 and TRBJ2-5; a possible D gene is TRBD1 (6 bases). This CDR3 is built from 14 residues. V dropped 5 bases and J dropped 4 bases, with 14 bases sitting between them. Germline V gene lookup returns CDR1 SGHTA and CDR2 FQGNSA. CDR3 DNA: TGTGCCAGCAGCATCGATACAGGGCGAGAGACCCAGTACTTC. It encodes CASSIDTGRETQYF.

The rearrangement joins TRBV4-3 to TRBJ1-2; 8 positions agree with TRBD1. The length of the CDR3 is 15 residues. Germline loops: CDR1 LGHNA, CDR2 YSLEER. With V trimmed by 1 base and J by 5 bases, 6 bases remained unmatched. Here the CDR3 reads CASSQGTGTGYGYTF. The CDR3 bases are TGCGCCAGCAGCCAAGGGACCGGGACAGGATATGGCTACACCTTC.

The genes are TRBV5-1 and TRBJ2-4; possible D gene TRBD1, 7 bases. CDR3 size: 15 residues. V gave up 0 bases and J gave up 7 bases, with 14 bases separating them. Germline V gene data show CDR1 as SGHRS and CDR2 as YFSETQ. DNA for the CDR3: TGCGCCAGCAGCTTGGGGAGGGGGCCAGGGAACATTCAGTACTTC. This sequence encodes CASSLGRGPGNIQYF.

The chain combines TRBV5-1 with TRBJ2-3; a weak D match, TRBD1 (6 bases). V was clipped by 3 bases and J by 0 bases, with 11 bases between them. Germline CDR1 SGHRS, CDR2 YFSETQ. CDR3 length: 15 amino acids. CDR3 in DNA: TGCGCCAGCAGCTATAAAGGGGGTAGCACAGATACGCAGTATTTT. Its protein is CASSYKGGSTDTQYF.

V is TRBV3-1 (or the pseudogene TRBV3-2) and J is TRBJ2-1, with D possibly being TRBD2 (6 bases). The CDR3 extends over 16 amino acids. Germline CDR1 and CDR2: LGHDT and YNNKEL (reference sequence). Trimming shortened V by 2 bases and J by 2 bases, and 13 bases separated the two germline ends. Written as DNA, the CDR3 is TGTGCCAGCAGCCAAACCCGGCGGGAACCCTACAATGAGCAGTTCTTC. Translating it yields CASSQTRREPYNEQFF.

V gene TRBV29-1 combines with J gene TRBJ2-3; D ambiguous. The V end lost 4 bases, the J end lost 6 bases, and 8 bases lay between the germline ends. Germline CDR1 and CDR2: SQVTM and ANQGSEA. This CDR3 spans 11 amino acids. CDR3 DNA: TGCAGCGTTGTGTATCAGGATACGCAGTATTTT. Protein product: CSVVYQDTQYF.

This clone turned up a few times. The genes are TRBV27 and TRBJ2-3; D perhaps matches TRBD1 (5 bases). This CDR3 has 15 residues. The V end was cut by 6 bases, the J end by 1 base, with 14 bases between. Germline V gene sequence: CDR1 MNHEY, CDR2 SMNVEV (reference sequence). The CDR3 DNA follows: TGTGCCAGCAGCCCCCCAGGGTTTGGCACAGATACGCAGTATTTT. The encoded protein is CASSPPGFGTDTQYF.

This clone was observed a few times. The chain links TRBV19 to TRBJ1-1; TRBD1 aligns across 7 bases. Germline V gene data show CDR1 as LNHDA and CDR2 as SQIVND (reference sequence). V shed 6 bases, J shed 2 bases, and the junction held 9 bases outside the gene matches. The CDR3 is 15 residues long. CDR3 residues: CASSPRGQTNTEAFF. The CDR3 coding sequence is TGTGCCAGTAGCCCCCGGGGACAGACCAACACTGAAGCTTTCTTT.

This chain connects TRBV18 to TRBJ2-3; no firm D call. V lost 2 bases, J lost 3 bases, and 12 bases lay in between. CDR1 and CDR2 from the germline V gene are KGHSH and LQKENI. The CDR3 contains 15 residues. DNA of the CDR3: TGTGCCAGCTCACCATTCCAGTCTAGAACAGATACGCAGTATTTT. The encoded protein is CASSPFQSRTDTQYF.

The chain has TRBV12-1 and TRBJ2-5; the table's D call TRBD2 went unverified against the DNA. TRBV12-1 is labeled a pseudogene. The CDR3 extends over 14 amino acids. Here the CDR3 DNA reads TGTGCCAGCAGCTGCCCGACTAGCTGCGAGACCCAGTACTTC. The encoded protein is CASSCPTSCETQYF.

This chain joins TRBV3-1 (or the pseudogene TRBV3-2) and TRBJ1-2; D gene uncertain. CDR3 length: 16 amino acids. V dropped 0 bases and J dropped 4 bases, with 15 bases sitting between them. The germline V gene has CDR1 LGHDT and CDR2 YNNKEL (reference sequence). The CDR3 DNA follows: TGTGCCAGCAGCCAAGACGTTAACAGCAAAGGCTATGGCTACACCTTC. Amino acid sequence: CASSQDVNSKGYGYTF.

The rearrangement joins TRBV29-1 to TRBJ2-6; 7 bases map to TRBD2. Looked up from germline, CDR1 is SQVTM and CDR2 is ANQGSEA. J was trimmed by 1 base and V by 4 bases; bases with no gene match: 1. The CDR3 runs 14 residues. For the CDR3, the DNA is TGCAGCGTTGGGGGGGGTTCTGGGGCCAACGTCCTGACTTTC. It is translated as CSVGGGSGANVLTF.

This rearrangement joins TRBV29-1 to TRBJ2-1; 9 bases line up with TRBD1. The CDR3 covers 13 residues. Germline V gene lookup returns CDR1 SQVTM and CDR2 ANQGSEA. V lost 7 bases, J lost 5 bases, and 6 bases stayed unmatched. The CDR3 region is CSAPGQGHNEQFF. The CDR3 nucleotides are TGCAGCGCACCGGGACAGGGACACAATGAGCAGTTCTTC.

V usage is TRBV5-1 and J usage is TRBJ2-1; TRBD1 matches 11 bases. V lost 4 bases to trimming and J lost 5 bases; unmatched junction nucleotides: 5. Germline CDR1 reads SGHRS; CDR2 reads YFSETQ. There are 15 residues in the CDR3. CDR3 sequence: CASSNRDRGNNEQFF. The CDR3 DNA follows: TGCGCCAGCAGCAACCGGGACAGGGGGAACAATGAGCAGTTCTTC.